This T cell receptor (beta chain) is from a study of spatial heterogeneity in lung cancer. Study-wide context: Sequence detection consistently recorded a greater number of beta-chain than alpha-chain sequences.

This CDR3 has 17 residues. With V trimmed by 3 bases and J by 7 bases, 15 bases remained unmatched. Germline CDR1 SGHVS, CDR2 FNYEAQ. Time point described: sample taken at primary tumor resection. Sequencing covered unsorted whole RNA taken from tumor, nontumor lung or frozen PBMC. The donors comprised about 74 untreated early-stage non-small cell lung cancer patients. This clonotype was seen ten or more times. The target antigen is unknown. Individual TCR cDNA molecules each bore their own unique molecular identifier. From the 5' RACE reads, TCRdb called clonotypes with MiXCR, one entry per CDR3 protein. Here the sample spans some 12,000 distinct CDR3 sequences, about 13% being singletons. Study-level results: At resection, ubiquitous expanded tumor TCRs appeared in blood more than at follow-up.

This receptor was identified in a female donor with early-stage non-small cell lung cancer. Sequencing was performed on PBMCs, taken at surgery. This chain links TRBV7-6 with TRBJ2-1, with TRBD2 matching over 7 bases. The CDR3 protein is CASSFRPSGGVLNEQFF. Here the CDR3 DNA reads TGTGCCAGCAGCTTTCGACCTAGCGGAGGGGTTTTGAATGAGCAGTTCTTC.